In this sample, the clone carrying this TCR beta chain turned up once. Its target is not known. A read error may produce the germline difference seen at one junction end. The source of the sample is a study of beta chain features in type 1 diabetes. The study reverse transcribed the entire isolated RNA, so it sequenced expressed TCRB transcripts. Sequencing used immunoSEQ multiplex PCR; TCRdb keeps in-frame clones, though not all of them. The sample gives approximately 17,000 clones, around 70% of which show up once; about 0.77% is in the top ten. Study-level results: Insertions were fewer and deletions more numerous at VDJ junctions in type 1 diabetes patients. For Type 1 diabetes patients, all four CD4+ subsets carried TCRB CDR3s that were moderately but significantly shorter.

In total, each donor contributed a single heparinised blood draw that averaged around 0.12 L. Cell sorting via CD45RO/CCR7/CD25/CD127/CD95/CD27 was performed to obtain CD4+ naive, central memory, regulatory and stem cell-like memory cells. The source is a man younger than 40 with type 1 diabetes. Sequencing was done on a sample of stem cell memory CD4+ T cells from blood.

This CDR3 reads CASSEGADRWRVF. The CDR3 nucleotides are TGTGCCAGCAGTGAGGGGGCCGACAGGTGGCGTGTCTTC. The chain links TRBV2 to TRBJ2-1, with a weak D call TRBD1 (6 bases). The CDR3 runs 13 residues. Germline CDR1 reads SNHLY; CDR2 reads FYNNEI.